Below, 9 T cell receptor beta chains from the same sample are listed, as sequenced in a study of blood T cell repertoires in COVID-19. Using immunoSEQ multiplex PCR, the repertoire was profiled, and TCRdb retains in-frame clones only, with some absent. In the table there are 35,000 to 45,000 clones, more than 75% of which are singletons. Sequenced: peripheral blood. Every receptor here comes from an older woman in a cohort sampled during active COVID-19.

This clone was picked up a small number of times. The rearrangement uses TRBV27 and TRBJ1-2; TRBD1 agrees at 8 bases. Germline assignment: CDR1 MNHEY and CDR2 SMNVEV (reference sequence). This CDR3 has 16 residues. The trim removed 7 bases at V and 9 bases at J, leaving 19 bases unmatched. CDR3 protein: CASTISVGTGPSSYTF. The DNA of the CDR3 is TGTGCCAGCACCATCTCAGTTGGGACAGGCCCTTCAAGCTACACCTTC.

The gene calls are TRBV5-1 and TRBJ2-5, with a tentative D call TRBD2 (6 bases). V was pared by 0 bases and J by 2 bases, with 14 bases between. Germline lookup yields CDR1 SGHRS and CDR2 YFSETQ. The length of the CDR3 is 16 residues. The CDR3 region is CASSLGSGHIQETQYF. CDR3 coding DNA: TGCGCCAGCAGCTTGGGGAGCGGGCACATACAAGAGACCCAGTACTTC.

The gene calls are TRBV18 and TRBJ2-3; the D gene is possibly TRBD2 (5 bases). The CDR3 length is 15 residues. V dropped 2 bases and J dropped 6 bases, with 15 bases sitting between them. Germline CDR1 KGHSH, CDR2 LQKENI. CDR3 loop: CASSPRAEPPDTQYF. The CDR3 DNA reads as TGTGCCAGCTCACCAAGAGCGGAGCCCCCGGATACGCAGTATTTT.

The chain has TRBV6-1 and TRBJ1-2; D is possibly TRBD1 (5 bases). The V end lost 2 bases, the J end lost 3 bases, and 19 bases lay between the germline ends. Germline V gives CDR1 MNHNS, CDR2 SASEGT. This CDR3 spans 17 amino acids. This chain's CDR3 is CASSEPSGGYGDYGYTF. In nucleotides, the CDR3 is TGTGCCAGCAGTGAACCCTCGGGGGGGTACGGGGACTATGGCTACACCTTC.

The chain has TRBV12-1 and TRBJ2-2; the tabulated D call, TRBD1, remains unverified against the DNA. TRBV12-1 is listed as a pseudogene. The CDR3 runs 15 residues. CDR3 sequence reads: CASSFLTGGDRGAVF. As DNA, the CDR3 is TGTGCCAGCAGCTTTCTGACAGGGGGGGACCGGGGAGCTGTTTTT.

This chain links TRBV5-1 with TRBJ2-3; a possible D gene is TRBD2 (5 bases). The CDR3 has 14 residues. CDR1 and CDR2 from the germline V gene are SGHRS and YFSETQ. The ends were cut back, 2 bases at V and 3 bases at J, with 10 bases in the middle. CDR3 sequence: CASSLEGGTDTQYF. The CDR3 DNA is TGCGCCAGCAGCTTAGAGGGTGGAACAGATACGCAGTATTTT.

The gene calls are TRBV14 and TRBJ2-7; 8 bases are a match to TRBD2. J gave up 4 bases and V 1 base, and 6 bases lay outside the gene matches. The germline gives CDR1 SGHDN, CDR2 FVKESK. This CDR3 spans 15 amino acids. CDR3 amino acids: CASSQAGGSGYEQYF. The CDR3 bases are TGTGCCAGCAGCCAAGCGGGGGGGAGTGGGTACGAGCAGTACTTC.

The chain links TRBV7-2 to TRBJ1-5, with D maybe TRBD1 (6 bases). Deletions cut 5 bases from V and 1 base from J, with 12 bases between. CDR3 size: 15 residues. The germline V gene encodes CDR1 SGHTA and CDR2 FQGNSA. In nucleotides, the CDR3 is TGTGCCAGCAGCCGGACTGGACAGAGCAATCAGCCCCAGCATTTT. Translation: CASSRTGQSNQPQHF.

The chain has TRBV7-9 and TRBJ2-3; possibly TRBD2 for D (6 bases). The CDR3 consists of 14 residues. Germline lookup yields CDR1 SEHNR and CDR2 FQNEAQ (reference sequence). V was clipped by 5 bases and J by 3 bases, with 12 bases between them. The CDR3 protein is CASSPPSETDTQYF. CDR3 nucleotides: TGTGCCAGCAGCCCCCCTAGCGAAACAGATACGCAGTATTTT.